The entry that follows covers one TCR beta chain sequence. The antigen remains unidentified. All donors were healthy HIV-negative adults lacking recent acute infections or vaccinations. Only in-frame clones appear in the TCRdb table, and some are missing; sequencing was by immunoSEQ multiplex PCR. The sample carries 2 million or so clones, 85% to 95% recorded once. The data were obtained in a study of shared clonotypes between healthy human individuals. Study-wide findings and caveats: The sampled material consisted only of blood, and tissue repertoires are likely to differ. What naive subsets generally showed was a larger estimated richness than memory subsets showed. Few donors limited the genetic and exposure-history diversity represented.

Sequencing was performed on naive CD4+ T cells sorted from blood. The sample's subset: CD45RA+ positively selected. The sequence derives from a man between 18 and 35 years old in good health.

This CDR3 is CASSLRLAGMSYNEQFF. Here the CDR3 DNA reads TGTGCCAGCAGCCTTCGGCTAGCTGGGATGTCCTACAATGAGCAGTTCTTC. The chain recombines TRBV7-2 with TRBJ2-1, with a tentative D call TRBD2 (5 bases). The germline CDR1 and CDR2 sequences are SGHTA and FQGNSA. CDR3 length equals 17 residues. V was pared by 5 bases and J by 1 base, with 18 bases between. The full variable domain, in which reference TRBV7-2 and TRBJ2-1 provide the parts outside the CDR3, is GAGVSQSPSNKVTEKGKDVELRCDPISGHTALYWYRQSLGQGLEFLIYFQGNSAPDKSGLPSDRFSAERTGGSVSTLTIQRTQQEDSAVYLCASSLRLAGMSYNEQFFGPGTRLTVL.